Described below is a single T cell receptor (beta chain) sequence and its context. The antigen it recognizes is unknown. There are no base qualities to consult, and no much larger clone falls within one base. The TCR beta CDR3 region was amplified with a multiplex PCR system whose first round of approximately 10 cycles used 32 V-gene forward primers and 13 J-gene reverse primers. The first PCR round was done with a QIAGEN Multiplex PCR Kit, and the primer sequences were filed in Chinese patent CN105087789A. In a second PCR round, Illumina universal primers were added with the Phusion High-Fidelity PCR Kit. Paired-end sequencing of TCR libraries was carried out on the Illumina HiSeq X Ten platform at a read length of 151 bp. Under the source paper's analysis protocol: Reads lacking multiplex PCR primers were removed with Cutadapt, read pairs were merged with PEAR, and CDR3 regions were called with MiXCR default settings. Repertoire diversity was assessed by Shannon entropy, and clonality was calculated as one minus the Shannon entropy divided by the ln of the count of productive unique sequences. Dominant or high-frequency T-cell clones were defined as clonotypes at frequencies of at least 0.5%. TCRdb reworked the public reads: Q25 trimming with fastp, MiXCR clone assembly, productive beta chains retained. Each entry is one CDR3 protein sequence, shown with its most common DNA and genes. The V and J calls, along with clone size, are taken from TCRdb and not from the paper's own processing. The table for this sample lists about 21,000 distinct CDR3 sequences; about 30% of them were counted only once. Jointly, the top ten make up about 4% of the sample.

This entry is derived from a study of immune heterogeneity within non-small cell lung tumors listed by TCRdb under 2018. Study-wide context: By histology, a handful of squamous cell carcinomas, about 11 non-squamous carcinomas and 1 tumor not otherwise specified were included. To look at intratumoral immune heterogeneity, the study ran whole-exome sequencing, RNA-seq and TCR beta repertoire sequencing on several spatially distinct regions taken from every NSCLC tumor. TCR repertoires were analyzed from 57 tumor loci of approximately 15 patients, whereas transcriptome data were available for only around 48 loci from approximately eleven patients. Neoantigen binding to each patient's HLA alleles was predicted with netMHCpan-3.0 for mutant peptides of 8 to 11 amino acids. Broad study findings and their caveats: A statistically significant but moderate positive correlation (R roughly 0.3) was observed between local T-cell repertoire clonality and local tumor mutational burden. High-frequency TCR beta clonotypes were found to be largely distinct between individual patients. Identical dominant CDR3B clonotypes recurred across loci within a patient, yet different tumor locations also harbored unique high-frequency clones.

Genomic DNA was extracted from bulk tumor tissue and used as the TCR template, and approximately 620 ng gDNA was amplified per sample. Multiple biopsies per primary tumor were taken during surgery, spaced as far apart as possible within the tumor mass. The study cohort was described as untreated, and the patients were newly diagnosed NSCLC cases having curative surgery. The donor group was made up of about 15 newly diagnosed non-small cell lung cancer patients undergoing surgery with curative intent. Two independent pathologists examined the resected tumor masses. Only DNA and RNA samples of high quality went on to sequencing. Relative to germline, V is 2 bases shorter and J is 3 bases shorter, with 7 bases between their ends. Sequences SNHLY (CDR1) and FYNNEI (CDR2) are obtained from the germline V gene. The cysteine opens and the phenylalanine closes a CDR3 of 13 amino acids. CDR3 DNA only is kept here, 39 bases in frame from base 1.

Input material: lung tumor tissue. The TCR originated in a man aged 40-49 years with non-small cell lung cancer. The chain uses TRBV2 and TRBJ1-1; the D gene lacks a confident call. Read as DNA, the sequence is TGTGCCAGCAGTGAACAGATGGACACTGAAGCTTTCTTT. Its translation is CASSEQMDTEAFF.